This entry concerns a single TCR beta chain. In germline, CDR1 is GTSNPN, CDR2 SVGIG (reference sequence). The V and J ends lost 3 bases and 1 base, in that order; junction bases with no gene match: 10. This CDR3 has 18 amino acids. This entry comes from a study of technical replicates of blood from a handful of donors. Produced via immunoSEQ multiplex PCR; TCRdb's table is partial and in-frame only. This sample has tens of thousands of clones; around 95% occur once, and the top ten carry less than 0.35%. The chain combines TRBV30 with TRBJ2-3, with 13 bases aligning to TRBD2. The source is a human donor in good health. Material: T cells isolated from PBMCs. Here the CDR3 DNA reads TGTGCCTGGAGGGGACTAGCGGGAATTAAAACCCGCACAGATACGCAGTATTTT. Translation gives CAWRGLAGIKTRTDTQYF.